The 8 T cell receptor beta chains below come from one sample, sequenced in a study of blood T cell repertoires in COVID-19. Some clones are missing from TCRdb's copy, which holds only in-frame ones; the method was immunoSEQ multiplex PCR. The repertoire includes around 200,000 clones, around 89% of them detected once, and about 1.2% sits in the top ten. Material: PBMCs or T cells enriched from blood (not recorded which). These receptors came from a man aged 25 to 45 who had recovered from COVID-19.

This rearrangement joins TRBV9 to TRBJ2-5; tentatively, D is TRBD2 (6 bases). Trimming cost V 0 bases and J 3 bases, with 6 bases left between them. The CDR3 loop spans 13 amino acids. The germline CDR1 and CDR2 sequences are SGDLS and YYNGEE. In nucleotides, the CDR3 is TGTGCCAGCAGCGTAGAGCGGGAAGAGACCCAGTACTTC. It specifies CASSVEREETQYF.

This clone was found once. V usage is TRBV27 and J usage is TRBJ1-2, with D perhaps matching TRBD1 (6 bases). This CDR3 comprises 15 residues. The germline V gene encodes CDR1 MNHEY and CDR2 SMNVEV (reference sequence). The ends were cut back, 4 bases at V and 6 bases at J, with 18 bases in the middle. For the CDR3, the DNA is TGTGCCAGCAGTTCCAACAGGGTGGCCTATGATGGCTACACCTTC. It yields the protein CASSSNRVAYDGYTF.

In its sample, this clone was seen once. The DNA of the CDR3 is TGCGCCAGCTCAACAGGGAGCTCCTACGAGCAGTACTTC. Translation: CASSTGSSYEQYF. J is TRBJ2-7 and V is TRBV5-1; D is perhaps TRBD1 (6 bases). The length of the CDR3 is 13 residues. Per the germline V gene, CDR1 is SGHRS and CDR2 is YFSETQ. V was trimmed by 7 bases and J by 0 bases, leaving 11 bases between them.

This rearrangement joins TRBV11-3 to TRBJ2-7; TRBD1 matches at 10 bases. With V trimmed by 4 bases and J by 5 bases, 5 bases remained unmatched. There are 14 residues in the CDR3. From germline, CDR1 is SGHNT and CDR2 YENEEA. The CDR3 loop reads CASSSPTGGNEQYF. Written as DNA, the CDR3 is TGTGCCAGCAGCTCCCCGACAGGGGGCAACGAGCAGTACTTC.

V usage is TRBV5-1 and J usage is TRBJ1-4; tentative D call: TRBD1 (5 bases). Trimming stripped 0 bases from V and 5 bases from J, with 14 bases between. This CDR3 is built from 16 residues. The germline V gene has CDR1 SGHRS and CDR2 YFSETQ. In nucleotides, the CDR3 is TGCGCCAGCAGCTTGGAGGTTCAGGGATCAAATGAAAAACTGTTTTTT. The encoded protein is CASSLEVQGSNEKLFF.

The chain links TRBV5-8 to TRBJ1-4; 10 bases line up with TRBD1. The ends lost 4 bases at V and 6 bases at J; junction bases unmatched: 9. The length of the CDR3 is 16 residues. CDR1 and CDR2 (germline): SGHTS, YDEGEE. CDR3 amino acids: CASSAGHGTGDEKLFF. The CDR3 DNA reads as TGTGCCAGCAGCGCGGGTCACGGGACAGGGGATGAAAAACTGTTTTTT.

The chain employs TRBV9 and TRBJ2-1; tentatively, D is TRBD2 (5 bases). CDR3 length: 15 amino acids. Trimming removed 1 base from V and 3 bases from J, with 11 bases in between. CDR1 and CDR2 from the germline V gene are SGDLS and YYNGEE. CDR3 nucleotide sequence: TGTGCCAGCAGCGTAAGTGGGAGTCTCTACAATGAGCAGTTCTTC. It translates to CASSVSGSLYNEQFF.

The V call is TRBV3-1 (or the pseudogene TRBV3-2), the J call TRBJ2-5; TRBD2 is a possible D gene (6 bases). Trimming stripped 7 bases from V and 5 bases from J, with 14 bases between. Looked up from germline, CDR1 is LGHDT and CDR2 is YNNKEL (reference sequence). The CDR3 totals 13 residues. CDR3 nucleotides: TGTGCCAGCACGCATGGGGGGAGGGAGACCCAGTACTTC. As protein: CASTHGGRETQYF.